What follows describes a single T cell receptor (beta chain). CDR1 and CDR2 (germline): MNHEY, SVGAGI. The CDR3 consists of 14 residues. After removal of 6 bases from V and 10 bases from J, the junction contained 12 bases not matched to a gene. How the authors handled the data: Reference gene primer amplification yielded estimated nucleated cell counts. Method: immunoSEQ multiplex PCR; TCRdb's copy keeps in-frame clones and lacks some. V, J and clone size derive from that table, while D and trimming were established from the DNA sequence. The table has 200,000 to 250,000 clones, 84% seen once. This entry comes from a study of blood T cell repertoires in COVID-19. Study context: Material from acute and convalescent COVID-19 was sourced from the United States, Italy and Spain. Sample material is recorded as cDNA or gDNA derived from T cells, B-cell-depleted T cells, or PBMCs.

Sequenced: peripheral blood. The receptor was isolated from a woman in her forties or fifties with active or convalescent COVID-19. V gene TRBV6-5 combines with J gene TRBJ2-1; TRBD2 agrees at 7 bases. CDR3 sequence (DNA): TGTGCCAGCAGGAAGGCGGGAGACGACTGGGAGCAGTTCTTC. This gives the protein CASRKAGDDWEQFF.